This is a list of T cell receptor beta chains from one sample in a study of OX40 agonist ivuxolimab in advanced cancers. Profiling relied on immunoSEQ multiplex PCR, and the TCRdb table lists in-frame clones only, not all of them. The sample yields approximately 77,000 clones, 90% seen once. The sample was CD4+ or CD8+ T cells sorted from blood, taken in a trial of the OX40 agonist ivuxolimab. All receptors derive from an adult with an advanced solid tumor such as melanoma, head and neck, liver or kidney cancer. Both conserved end residues are part of each CDR3. A D gene is named only where the DNA matches it firmly. Part of the rows lack a size; the others show once, few, many or a class for expanded clones.

D gene: TRBD1; clone size: .; V gene: TRBV4-2; CDR3 length: 17; J gene: TRBJ1-2; CDR3 DNA: TGTGCCAGCAGCCAAGGGACAGGGGCCCTTACTAACTATGGCTACACCTTC; CDR3 protein: CASSQGTGALTNYGYTF
D gene: .; clone size: .; V gene: TRBV11-2; CDR3 length: 14; J gene: TRBJ1-1; CDR3 DNA: TGTGCCAGCAGCTTAAGTGTTGCAAACACTGAAGCTTTCTTT; CDR3 protein: CASSLSVANTEAFF
D gene: TRBD1; clone size: .; V gene: TRBV6-5; CDR3 length: 14; J gene: TRBJ2-7; CDR3 DNA: TGTGCCAGCAGGACGGGACAGAACTCCTACGAGCAGTACTTC; CDR3 protein: CASRTGQNSYEQYF
D gene: .; clone size: .; V gene: TRBV7-8; CDR3 length: 15; J gene: TRBJ2-3; CDR3 DNA: TGTGCCAGCAGTCTAGACTTTACTATCACAGATACGCAGTATTTT; CDR3 protein: CASSLDFTITDTQYF
D gene: TRBD1; clone size: .; V gene: TRBV4-1; CDR3 length: 16; J gene: TRBJ2-2; CDR3 DNA: TGCGCCAGCAGCCAAGTCAGGGACAGCTACACCGGGGAGCTGTTTTTT; CDR3 protein: CASSQVRDSYTGELFF
D gene: TRBD1; clone size: few; V gene: TRBV10-1; CDR3 length: 17; J gene: TRBJ1-4; CDR3 DNA: TGCGCCAGCAGTACCCCCTGGACAGGGACCAATAATGAAAAACTGTTTTTT; CDR3 protein: CASSTPWTGTNNEKLFF
D gene: TRBD1; clone size: .; V gene: TRBV9; CDR3 length: 15; J gene: TRBJ2-3; CDR3 DNA: TGTGCCAGCAGCGTCGTCAGGGGGCGGACAGATACGCAGTATTTT; CDR3 protein: CASSVVRGRTDTQYF
D gene: .; clone size: .; V gene: TRBV18; CDR3 length: 11; J gene: TRBJ1-1; CDR3 DNA: TGTGCCAGCTCAGCGGGTCGTGAAGCTTTCTTT; CDR3 protein: CASSAGREAFF
D gene: .; clone size: once; V gene: TRBV27; CDR3 length: 12; J gene: TRBJ1-6; CDR3 DNA: TGTGCCAGTGGACAGCATAATTCACCCCTCCACTTT; CDR3 protein: CASGQHNSPLHF
D gene: .; clone size: .; V gene: TRBV30; CDR3 length: 13; J gene: TRBJ2-2; CDR3 DNA: TGTGCCTGGAGTCGCCTTCTCACCGGGGAGCTGTTTTTT; CDR3 protein: CAWSRLLTGELFF
D gene: .; clone size: .; V gene: TRBV7-8; CDR3 length: 18; J gene: TRBJ2-3; CDR3 DNA: TGTGCCAGCAGCTTAGATCGTTGGGGGGCGGTGAGGGCAGATACGCAGTATTTT; CDR3 protein: CASSLDRWGAVRADTQYF
D gene: TRBD1; clone size: .; V gene: TRBV7-8; CDR3 length: 14; J gene: TRBJ2-1; CDR3 DNA: TGTGCCAGCAGCTTCGCCGGGACAGGGAATGAGCAGTTCTTC; CDR3 protein: CASSFAGTGNEQFF
D gene: .; clone size: .; V gene: TRBV11-3; CDR3 length: 13; J gene: TRBJ1-2; CDR3 DNA: TGTGCCAGCAGTAGGGGGAGGGAAGATGGCTACACCTTC; CDR3 protein: CASSRGREDGYTF
D gene: .; clone size: .; V gene: TRBV9; CDR3 length: 13; J gene: TRBJ2-5; CDR3 DNA: TGTGCCAGCAGCGCTCAGGGGTTGGAGACCCAGTACTTC; CDR3 protein: CASSAQGLETQYF
D gene: .; clone size: .; V gene: TRBV5-1; CDR3 length: 18; J gene: TRBJ2-3; CDR3 DNA: TGCGCCAGCAGCTTGGGGCCAAGGGGCCACATTAGCACAGATACGCAGTATTTT; CDR3 protein: CASSLGPRGHISTDTQYF
D gene: .; clone size: .; V gene: TRBV7-9; CDR3 length: 13; J gene: TRBJ1-1; CDR3 DNA: TGTGCCAGCAGCGCCCAAGGGGACACTGAAGCTTTCTTT; CDR3 protein: CASSAQGDTEAFF
D gene: .; clone size: .; V gene: TRBV28; CDR3 length: 13; J gene: TRBJ1-4; CDR3 DNA: TGTGCCAGCAGTCCGTCCCAGGTTGAAAAACTGTTTTTT; CDR3 protein: CASSPSQVEKLFF
D gene: .; clone size: .; V gene: TRBV19; CDR3 length: 14; J gene: TRBJ2-3; CDR3 DNA: TGTGCCAGTACCCCGGACAGCCGCACAGATACGCAGTATTTT; CDR3 protein: CASTPDSRTDTQYF
D gene: .; clone size: .; V gene: TRBV19; CDR3 length: 13; J gene: TRBJ2-3; CDR3 DNA: TGTGCCAGTAGTAACCTATGGACAGATACGCAGTATTTT; CDR3 protein: CASSNLWTDTQYF
D gene: TRBD2; clone size: .; V gene: TRBV7-2; CDR3 length: 16; J gene: TRBJ2-3; CDR3 DNA: TGTGCCAGCAGCTTAGCTAGCGGGAGTGGAACAGATACGCAGTATTTT; CDR3 protein: CASSLASGSGTDTQYF
D gene: .; clone size: .; V gene: TRBV28; CDR3 length: 13; J gene: TRBJ1-1; CDR3 DNA: TGTGCCAGCAAGAGATTCCTTGGCACTGAAGCTTTCTTT; CDR3 protein: CASKRFLGTEAFF
D gene: .; clone size: .; V gene: TRBV6-1; CDR3 length: 14; J gene: TRBJ2-2; CDR3 DNA: TGTGCCAGCAGGGGGCGCCTCAACACCGGGGAGCTGTTTTTT; CDR3 protein: CASRGRLNTGELFF
D gene: TRBD1; clone size: once; V gene: TRBV7-2; CDR3 length: 15; J gene: TRBJ2-7; CDR3 DNA: TGTGCCAGCAGCTTAGGCACGGGACAGAACTACGAGCAGTACTTC; CDR3 protein: CASSLGTGQNYEQYF
D gene: TRBD1; clone size: .; V gene: TRBV5-1; CDR3 length: 13; J gene: TRBJ1-4; CDR3 DNA: TGCGCCAGCAGGGACAGGGGGAATGAAAAACTGTTTTTT; CDR3 protein: CASRDRGNEKLFF
D gene: TRBD1; clone size: .; V gene: TRBV28; CDR3 length: 14; J gene: TRBJ1-1; CDR3 DNA: TGTGCCAGCAGTTCGGGACAGGGAACCACTGAAGCTTTCTTT; CDR3 protein: CASSSGQGTTEAFF
D gene: .; clone size: once; V gene: TRBV6-1; CDR3 length: 13; J gene: TRBJ2-7; CDR3 DNA: TGTGCCAGCAGTGAAACACCAGTGTACGAGCAGTACTTC; CDR3 protein: CASSETPVYEQYF
D gene: .; clone size: .; V gene: TRBV9; CDR3 length: 15; J gene: TRBJ2-3; CDR3 DNA: TGTGCCAGCAGCCCGGGACTCCACCCCACAGATACGCAGTATTTT; CDR3 protein: CASSPGLHPTDTQYF